The T cell receptor (beta chain) described here comes from a study of blood T cells in healthy people across ages. As for the study in general: Capture by template switching was about one barcoded beta molecule per two T cells.

V shed 4 bases, J shed 3 bases, and the junction held 7 bases outside the gene matches. This CDR3 has 14 amino acids. Germline CDR1 and CDR2: SQVTM and ANQGSEA. Study observations and caveats: Bulk PBMC profiling left naive and antigen-experienced comparisons inconclusive.

Then a second PCR, running about 7 to 11 cycles, was carried out with a sample-barcoded 5' primer and a J-beta primer mix. TCRdb ran MiXCR on the 5' RACE reads and lists one entry per CDR3 protein. The sample carries some 790,000 distinct CDR3 sequences, more than 25% recorded once. A note on this clonotype: The antigen is not known. A much more abundant neighbour one base away suggests this may be a read error.

The clonotype comes from a woman of 80 years or more in good health. The rearrangement joins TRBV29-1 to TRBJ2-7; 9 bases are a match to TRBD1. Sequenced input: blood. The CDR3 nucleotides are TGCAGCGTTGGGCGGGGACAGGGACACTACGAGCAGTACTTC. Amino acids: CSVGRGQGHYEQYF.